This TCR beta chain appears in the sequencing data of a study of T cells in Graves' hyperthyroidism and ophthalmopathy. This clonotype occurred a few times. Its antigen is not known. Regarding the study as a whole: Most thyroid clonotypes that were expanded above 0.001 also turned up in blood. From stable hyperthyroidism, ophthalmopathy was set apart by a 13 V-J model.

Uncontrolled infection, other autoimmune disease, pregnancy or lactation excluded patients. V was pared by 7 bases and J by 7 bases, with 17 bases between. CDR1 and CDR2 from the germline V gene are MNHNS and SASEGT. CDR3 length equals 15 residues. Amplification of TCR beta CDR3 regions used RNA as the template. Using the HTBI primer set, a first-round RT-PCR was run on the TCR CDR3. MiXCR, applied by TCRdb to the multiplex PCR reads, yields one record per CDR3 protein. The table has a few hundred thousand distinct CDR3 sequences, about 45% seen once. Source material: peripheral blood or thyroid tissue (not recorded which). The chain combines TRBV6-1 with TRBJ1-6; D uncertain. This receptor was obtained from an adult woman with Graves' disease, either hyperthyroidism or ophthalmopathy (not recorded which). The CDR3 nucleotides read TGTGCCAGCACCCCAATGGGAAAGATGAATTCACCCCTCCACTTT. Protein: CASTPMGKMNSPLHF.